Below, 15 T cell receptor beta chains from the same sample are listed, as sequenced in a study of vaccination effects on CD4 cells after COVID-19. ViraFEST assay sequencing came after antigen-specific CD4+ T cells were expanded with viral peptide pools. It was after more than 8 days of culture that CD4+ T cells were isolated. In the vaccine recipients, nucleocapsid antibodies were negative and there was no prior SARS-CoV-2 infection. Their antigens remain unidentified. Sequenced by immunoSEQ multiplex PCR; TCRdb stores in-frame clones only, minus some. The sample yields about 38,000 clones, more than 60% seen once. The source was CD4+ T cells from PBMCs cultured with SARS-CoV-2 spike peptides, collected before COVID-19 vaccination. Source of these receptors: a human donor who received a COVID-19 vaccine.

This chain uses TRBV12-3 or TRBV12-4 with TRBJ1-6; D is perhaps TRBD1 (5 bases). The V end lost 3 bases, the J end lost 10 bases, and 7 bases lay between the germline ends. The CDR3 contains 12 residues. CDR3 amino acids: CASSFKGSPLHF. The CDR3 nucleotides read TGTGCCAGCAGTTTCAAGGGGTCACCCCTCCACTTT.

The V and J genes are TRBV7-2 and TRBJ1-6; a possible D gene is TRBD1 (5 bases). Trimming took 1 base from V and 2 from J, leaving 12 bases between them. This CDR3 region has 17 residues. The V gene's germline CDR1 is SGHTA and CDR2 FQGNSA. CDR3 nucleotides: TGTGCCAGCAGCTTAGAGCCGATGGGGGCCTATAATTCACCCCTCCACTTT. As protein: CASSLEPMGAYNSPLHF.

V usage is TRBV27 and J usage is TRBJ1-1; D may be TRBD1 (5 bases). Trimming stripped 2 bases from V and 0 bases from J, with 10 bases between. The CDR3 is 15 residues long. CDR1 is MNHEY, CDR2 SMNVEV, per germline (reference sequence). The DNA for the CDR3 is TGTGCCAGCAGTTTAGGGGCGAAAATGAACACTGAAGCTTTCTTT. Amino acid sequence: CASSLGAKMNTEAFF.

The chain uses TRBV27 and TRBJ2-7, with 10 bases matching TRBD1. The length of the CDR3 is 17 residues. Per germline, CDR1 MNHEY and CDR2 SMNVEV (reference sequence). With V trimmed by 1 base and J by 4 bases, 10 bases remained unmatched. CDR3 loop: CASSLFPSGTGAYEQYF. The CDR3, as DNA: TGTGCCAGCAGTTTATTTCCTTCCGGGACAGGGGCATACGAGCAGTACTTC.

V is TRBV11-2 and J is TRBJ2-6; 10 bases are shared with TRBD1. The germline V gene has CDR1 SGHAT and CDR2 FQNNGV. V shed 1 base and J 2 bases; nucleotides not matched to a gene: 2. This CDR3 region has 17 residues. CDR3 residues: CASSLAGQGAGANVLTF. The DNA of the CDR3 is TGTGCCAGCAGCTTAGCCGGACAGGGGGCTGGGGCCAACGTCCTGACTTTC.

The chain uses TRBV7-2 and TRBJ2-7; 8 nucleotides match TRBD1. V shed 4 bases, J shed 6 bases, and the junction held 5 bases outside the gene matches. The germline CDR1 and CDR2 sequences are SGHTA and FQGNSA. The CDR3 spans 13 residues. This CDR3 is CASSSDRVREQYF. The CDR3 DNA reads as TGTGCCAGCAGCTCGGACAGGGTCCGCGAGCAGTACTTC.

This sequence joins TRBV28 and TRBJ1-1, with 7 bases lining up with TRBD1. The junction had 8 bases not matched to a gene; V was cut back by 5 bases and J by 8 bases. The CDR3 sequence is 13 residues long. From germline, CDR1 is MDHEN and CDR2 SYDVKM. This CDR3 is CASSPPTGVEAFF. CDR3 sequence (DNA): TGTGCCAGCAGTCCCCCCACAGGGGTGGAAGCTTTCTTT.

This chain joins TRBV4-3 and TRBJ2-3; 9 positions match TRBD2. CDR3 length: 16 residues. V trimming: 0 bases; J trimming: 7 bases; junction bases outside the gene matches: 8. Germline V CDR1 and CDR2: LGHNA, YSLEER. As DNA, the CDR3 is TGCGCCAGCAGCCAAGAACTTGTAGCGGGGGCATATACGCAGTATTTT. Protein product: CASSQELVAGAYTQYF.

This chain connects TRBV7-2 to TRBJ1-2; D not certain. CDR1 is SGHTA, CDR2 FQGNSA, per germline. Deletions cut 6 bases from V and 1 base from J, with 21 bases between. The CDR3 has 17 amino acids. The CDR3 sequence is CASSFSNLREVNYGYTF. CDR3 sequence (DNA): TGTGCCAGCAGTTTTTCTAATCTAAGGGAAGTTAACTATGGCTACACCTTC.

As concerns this clone: The identical CDR3 is also encoded by other nucleotide sequences in the sample. The chain combines TRBV30 with TRBJ2-2, with D uncertain. CDR3 length: 14 residues. Trimming removed 0 bases at V and 6 bases at J, with 11 bases between. The germline V gene encodes CDR1 GTSNPN and CDR2 SVGIG (reference sequence). In DNA form, the CDR3 reads TGTGCCTGGAGTGTTTTACGTGGTGCCGGGGAGCTGTTTTTT. Its protein is CAWSVLRGAGELFF.

The chain joins TRBV9 to TRBJ2-3; 7 bases align to TRBD2. This CDR3 spans 16 amino acids. V shed 3 bases, J shed 3 bases, and the junction held 10 bases outside the gene matches. Germline loops: CDR1 SGDLS, CDR2 YYNGEE. CDR3 nucleotide sequence: TGTGCCAGCAGCGATTCCGGGACTACTTTAACAGATACGCAGTATTTT. Its translation: CASSDSGTTLTDTQYF. The full variable domain, rest sourced from reference TRBV9 and TRBJ2-3, is DSGVTQTPKHLITATGQRVTLRCSPRSGDLSVYWYQQSLDQGLQFLIQYYNGEERAKGNILERFSAQQFPDLHSELNLSSLELGDSALYFCASSDSGTTLTDTQYFGPGTRLTVL.

This clone showed up just once. The chain carries TRBV3-1 (or the pseudogene TRBV3-2) and TRBJ2-5, with TRBD2 matching 11 bases. J lost 4 bases, V lost 3 bases, and 1 base had no gene match. In germline, CDR1 is LGHDT, CDR2 YNNKEL (reference sequence). The CDR3 covers 14 residues. CDR3 bases: TGTGCCAGCAGCCACCTAGCGGGAGGAGAGACCCAGTACTTC. Its translation: CASSHLAGGETQYF.

The V gene is TRBV5-1, the J gene TRBJ2-7; D may be TRBD1 or TRBD2 (5 bases each). Trimming stripped 4 bases from V and 0 bases from J, with 11 bases between. This CDR3 spans 14 amino acids. Germline CDR1 reads SGHRS; CDR2 reads YFSETQ. The CDR3 loop is CASSRDPGSYEQYF. CDR3 in DNA: TGCGCCAGCAGCCGGGACCCCGGCTCCTACGAGCAGTACTTC.

J is TRBJ1-5 and V is TRBV28; 7 bases match TRBD1. With V trimmed by 6 bases and J by 6 bases, 8 bases remained unmatched. This CDR3 is built from 14 residues. Germline assignment: CDR1 MDHEN and CDR2 SYDVKM. CDR3 nucleotide sequence: TGTGCCAGCAGCACTAGACAGGGACCTCAGCCCCAGCATTTT. Translating it yields CASSTRQGPQPQHF.

The table lists this clone with a few counts. V and J are TRBV28 and TRBJ1-4; a possible D gene is TRBD1 (5 bases). Germline V gene lookup returns CDR1 MDHEN and CDR2 SYDVKM. The V gene lost 4 bases and the J gene lost 8 bases, with 8 bases spanning the gap. The CDR3 loop spans 12 amino acids. The CDR3 DNA is TGTGCCAGCAGTTCGAGGACAGAAAAACTGTTTTTT. Translated: CASSSRTEKLFF.